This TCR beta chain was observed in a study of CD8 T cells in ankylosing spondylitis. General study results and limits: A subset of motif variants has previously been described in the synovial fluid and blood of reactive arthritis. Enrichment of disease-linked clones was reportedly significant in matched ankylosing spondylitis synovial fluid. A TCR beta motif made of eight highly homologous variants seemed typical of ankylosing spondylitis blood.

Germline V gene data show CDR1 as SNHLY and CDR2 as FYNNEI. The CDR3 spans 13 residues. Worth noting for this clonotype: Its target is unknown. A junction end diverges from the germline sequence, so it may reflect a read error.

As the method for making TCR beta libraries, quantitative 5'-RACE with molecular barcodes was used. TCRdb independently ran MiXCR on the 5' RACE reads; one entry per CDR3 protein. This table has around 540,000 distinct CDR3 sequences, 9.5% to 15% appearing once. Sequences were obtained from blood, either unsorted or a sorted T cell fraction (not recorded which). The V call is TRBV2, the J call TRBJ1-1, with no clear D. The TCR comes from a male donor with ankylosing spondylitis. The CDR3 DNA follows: TGTGCCAGCAGTGAAACCCTGAACACTGAAGCTTTGTTT. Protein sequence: CASSETLNTEALF.